Each of the 31 T cell receptor beta chains below was sequenced from the same sample in a study of prognosis after radiotherapy for stage I lung cancer. Using two-round multiplex PCR, the authors amplified TCR beta CDR3 from genomic DNA. Initially, in first-round PCR, primers specific to each TRBV and TRBJ gene were used. TCRdb re-derived calls from the multiplex PCR reads in MiXCR, one entry per CDR3 protein. The sample lists about 51,000 distinct CDR3 sequences, about a third occurring once. The material was PBMCs, obtained before or after stereotactic body radiation therapy (not recorded which). These receptors were taken from a donor older than 45 with non-small cell lung cancer.

The chain carries TRBV30 and TRBJ2-7; D uncertain. Germline loops: CDR1 GTSNPN, CDR2 SVGIG (reference sequence). V lost 3 bases and J 3 bases, leaving 12 bases between the germline ends. This CDR3 has 13 amino acids. CDR3 nucleotides: TGTGCCTGGAGGCCACTGGCCAACTACGAGCAGTACTTC. Protein: CAWRPLANYEQYF. Variable domain in full (rest from reference TRBV30 and TRBJ2-7): SQTIHQWPATLVQPVGSPLSLECTVEGTSNPNLYWYRQAAGRGLQLLFYSVGIGQISSEVPQNLSASRPQDRQFILSSKKLLLSDSGFYLCAWRPLANYEQYFGPGTRLTVT.

Details on this clonotype: The junction shows a germline mismatch at one end, possibly a read error. The gene calls are TRBV7-4 and TRBJ1-1; unclear D gene. The CDR3 extends over 13 amino acids. The germline gives CDR1 SGHVT, CDR2 SQSDAQ. CDR3 nucleotide sequence: TGTGCCACCAGCAGAGAGGCGAGCACTGAAGCTTTCTTT. Translating gives CATSREASTEAFF.

A remark on this clonotype: A far larger clone is one nucleotide away, so this likely arose from a read error. This chain joins TRBV7-9 and TRBJ2-6; D possibly matches TRBD1 or TRBD2 (5 bases each). This CDR3 has 15 residues. Germline lookup yields CDR1 SEHNR and CDR2 FQNEAQ (reference sequence). The CDR3 loop is CASSLGRGRGDEKYF. CDR3 nucleotides: TGTGCCAGCAGCTTAGGCCGGGGACGGGGCGACGAGAAGTACTTC.

About this clonotype itself: The junction departs from germline at one end; a sequencing error may be responsible. The chain links TRBV12-5 to TRBJ2-1; D is uncertain. This CDR3 is built from 11 residues. The germline V gene has CDR1 LGHNT and CDR2 FRNRAP. CDR3 in amino acids: CASGSRAERFF. DNA of the CDR3: TGTGCTAGTGGTTCCCGGGCAGAGCGGTTCTTC. The variable domain in full, with the rest retrieved from reference TRBV12-5 and TRBJ2-1, is DARVTQTPRHKVTEMGQEVTMRCQPILGHNTVFWYRQTMMQGLELLAYFRNRAPLDDSGMPKDRFSAEMPDATLATLKIQPSEPRDSAVYFCASGSRAERFFGPGTRLTVL.

This clonotype was recorded many times. This chain links TRBV12-3 or TRBV12-4 with TRBJ2-1; D unclear. The CDR3 extends over 15 amino acids. Trimming left V 5 bases short and J 7 bases short, with 18 bases between. In DNA, the CDR3 is TGTGCCAGCAGTCCCCCCGCCTACAAAGCGAATGAGCAGTTCTTC. This gives the protein CASSPPAYKANEQFF.

This clonotype occurred many times. This chain uses TRBV3-1 with TRBJ2-3; D may be TRBD1 (7 bases). Trimming stripped 4 bases from V and 0 bases from J, with 11 bases between. The CDR3 contains 15 residues. In germline, CDR1 is LGHDT, CDR2 YNNKEL (reference sequence). CDR3 loop: CASSLQGGSTDTQYF. The DNA of the CDR3 is TGTGCCAGCAGCCTCCAGGGGGGAAGCACAGATACGCAGTATTTT.

This rearrangement joins TRBV4-1 to TRBJ2-5, with no clear D. Germline CDR1 reads MGHRA; CDR2 reads YSYEKL. The length of the CDR3 is 15 residues. V dropped 0 bases and J dropped 1 base, with 9 bases sitting between them. CDR3 coding DNA: TGCGCCAGCAGCCAAGACGGCAGCTCCCAAGAGACCCAGTACTTC. Translated: CASSQDGSSQETQYF.

This clonotype was observed a handful of times. This rearrangement joins TRBV5-1 to TRBJ2-1; D call uncertain. Germline V gene data show CDR1 as SGHRS and CDR2 as YFSETQ. The CDR3 totals 15 residues. V lost 1 base and J 8 bases, leaving 16 bases between the germline ends. This CDR3 reads CASSLTGNPLDEQFF. The CDR3 region has the DNA TGCGCCAGCAGCTTGACGGGCAACCCTCTGGATGAGCAGTTCTTC. Filled out from reference TRBV5-1 and TRBJ2-1, the complete variable domain reads KAGVTQTPRYLIKTRGQQVTLSCSPISGHRSVSWYQQTPGQGLQFLFEYFSETQRNKGNFPGRFSGRQFSNSRSEMNVSTLELGDSALYLCASSLTGNPLDEQFFGPGTRLTVL.

At least ten counts were recorded for this clonotype. The V and J genes are TRBV7-6 and TRBJ2-2; D is perhaps TRBD2 (7 bases). The CDR3 totals 15 residues. V gave up 6 bases and J gave up 4 bases, with 15 bases separating them. CDR1 and CDR2 (germline): SGHVS, FNYEAQ. CDR3 sequence reads: CASRSGVAGTGELFF. CDR3 bases: TGTGCCAGCAGGTCAGGGGTAGCGGGCACCGGGGAGCTGTTTTTT.

The sample holds a few counts of this clonotype. The J gene is TRBJ1-4, the V gene TRBV9; unclear D gene. This CDR3 region has 14 residues. Germline-derived CDR1 and CDR2 are SGDLS and YYNGEE. V shed 0 bases and J shed 5 bases, with 8 bases lying between them. The CDR3 coding sequence is TGTGCCAGCAGCGTAGGGCAACACAATGAAAAACTGTTTTTT. Translated, it gives CASSVGQHNEKLFF.

A word on this clonotype: Its ends do not fully match the called genes, so a read error is possible. CDR3: CASSYTSWRICLSRDTQYF. In DNA form, the CDR3 reads TGTGCTAGCAGTTATACTAGCTGGAGAATCTGTCTCTCCCGGGATACGCAGTATTTT. The rearrangement uses TRBV7-7 and TRBJ2-3, with D possibly matching TRBD2 (6 bases). The CDR3 runs to 19 residues. Germline V CDR1 and CDR2: SSHAT, FNYEAQ (reference sequence).

This clonotype was counted ten times or more. The chain links TRBV30 to TRBJ2-7; 9 bases are a match to TRBD1. Germline assignment: CDR1 GTSNPN and CDR2 SVGIG (reference sequence). The CDR3 spans 17 residues. The V gene end was trimmed by 6 bases and the J gene end by 1 base; junction bases not matched to a gene: 16. The CDR3 region has the DNA TGTGCCTGTACCTCCCGGACAGGGGAGGGTCGATCCTACGAGCAGTACTTC. Encoded protein: CACTSRTGEGRSYEQYF. Full variable domain (rest looked up from reference TRBV30 and TRBJ2-7): SQTIHQWPATLVQPVGSPLSLECTVEGTSNPNLYWYRQAAGRGLQLLFYSVGIGQISSEVPQNLSASRPQDRQFILSSKKLLLSDSGFYLCACTSRTGEGRSYEQYFGPGTRLTVT.

The chain recombines TRBV2 with TRBJ2-2, with 8 bases fitting TRBD2. Germline V gene lookup returns CDR1 SNHLY and CDR2 FYNNEI. CDR3 length: 15 amino acids. Trimming removed 5 bases from V and 3 bases from J; junction bases left unmatched: 5. The CDR3: CASSFVAGHTGELFF. The DNA for the CDR3 is TGTGCCAGCAGTTTCGTAGCGGGGCACACCGGGGAGCTGTTTTTT. Based on the CDR3 plus reference TRBV2 and TRBJ2-2, the full variable domain is EPEVTQTPSHQVTQMGQEVILRCVPISNHLYFYWYRQILGQKVEFLVSFYNNEISEKSEIFDDQFSVERPDGSNFTLKIRSTKLEDSAMYFCASSFVAGHTGELFFGEGSRLTVL.

The V call is TRBV13, the J call TRBJ2-3, with D tentatively TRBD2 (5 bases). The CDR3 has 17 amino acids. Between the trimmed V and J ends, which lost 5 bases and 4 bases, there was a span of 22 bases. Germline-derived CDR1 and CDR2 are PRHDT and FYEKMQ (reference sequence). CDR3 in DNA: TGTGCCAGCAGCCCCCGACGGATGTCGGGTAGCGCAGATACGCAGTATTTT. Amino acid sequence: CASSPRRMSGSADTQYF.

A remark on this clonotype: A read error may be the cause here, since a much bigger clone is one base away. The chain uses TRBV20-1 and TRBJ2-3, with TRBD2 as a possible D gene (6 bases). The CDR3 has 12 residues. Germline V gene data show CDR1 as DFQATT and CDR2 as SNEGSKA (reference sequence). V was clipped by 5 bases and J by 11 bases, with 17 bases between them. Here the CDR3 DNA reads TGCAGTGCTCCAGAGTCGGGAGAAAGGCAGTATTTT. As protein: CSAPESGERQYF.

This chain connects TRBV7-6 to TRBJ2-4; no clear D gene. Looked up from germline, CDR1 is SGHVS and CDR2 is FNYEAQ. The CDR3 has 12 residues. V was pared by 1 base and J by 6 bases, with 4 bases between. CDR3 DNA: TGTGCCAGCAGCTTAGACGGAAACATTCAGTACTTC. It yields the protein CASSLDGNIQYF. The complete variable domain, with remaining parts taken from reference TRBV7-6 and TRBJ2-4, reads GAGVSQSPRYKVTKRGQDVALRCDPISGHVSLYWYRQALGQGPEFLTYFNYEAQQDKSGLPNDRFSAERPEGSISTLTIQRTEQRDSAMYRCASSLDGNIQYFGAGTRLSVL.

This clonotype was found many times. The chain combines TRBV18 with TRBJ2-1; 9 nucleotides agree with TRBD1. Germline V CDR1 and CDR2: KGHSH, LQKENI. This CDR3 has 16 amino acids. J was trimmed by 12 bases and V by 4 bases; bases with no gene match: 16. The CDR3 DNA reads TGTGCCAGCTCACGGAGTCCGGGACAGGGTGCCCAAGGGCAGTTCTTC. It yields the protein CASSRSPGQGAQGQFF.

In this sample, this clonotype turned up many times. The chain recombines TRBV7-2 with TRBJ1-1; D not resolved. V was trimmed by 3 bases and J by 5 bases, leaving 13 bases between them. The length of the CDR3 is 14 residues. Germline V CDR1 and CDR2: SGHTA, FQGNSA. The CDR3 bases are TGTGCCAGCAGCTTTCTTCTGGGAAGGACTGAAGCTTTCTTT. Protein product: CASSFLLGRTEAFF.

This clonotype was observed a handful of times. The V call is TRBV2, the J call TRBJ1-5; the D is unclear. The length of the CDR3 is 12 residues. Per germline, CDR1 SNHLY and CDR2 FYNNEI. The V gene lost 10 bases and the J gene lost 8 bases, with 15 bases spanning the gap. The CDR3 DNA reads TGTGCCAACAGCTTGGGCGGGGAGCCCCAGCATTTT. It codes for CANSLGGEPQHF.

To note about this clonotype: This may come from a read error, since a much larger clone is one base off. The CDR3 DNA sequence: TGTGCCAGCGGACTAACGTGGGCGGGGGCCGAGCAGTACTTC. Protein product: CASGLTWAGAEQYF. The V and J genes are TRBV6-2 or TRBV6-3 and TRBJ2-7; TRBD2 is a possible D gene (7 bases). The V end lost 8 bases, the J end lost 6 bases, and 20 bases lay between the germline ends. Germline V CDR1 and CDR2: MNHEY, SVGEGT. CDR3 size: 14 residues.

Concerning this clonotype: One base away lies a much larger clone, so this may be a sequencing read error. This chain joins TRBV5-8 and TRBJ1-2; unclear D gene. Germline CDR1 is SGHTS and CDR2 is YDEGEE. Trimming shortened V by 1 base and J by 3 bases, and 10 bases separated the two germline ends. The CDR3 covers 14 residues. This CDR3 reads CASSLIAVDYGYTF. The CDR3, as DNA: TGTGCCAGCAGCTTGATAGCTGTTGACTATGGCTACACCTTC.

This chain connects TRBV11-2 to TRBJ1-2; TRBD1 is a possible D gene (5 bases). Trimming took 7 bases from V and 3 from J, leaving 12 bases between them. Germline CDR1 SGHAT, CDR2 FQNNGV. This CDR3 has 13 residues. This chain's CDR3 is CASTLTGDYGYTF. CDR3 nucleotide sequence: TGTGCCAGCACCCTAACAGGAGACTATGGCTACACCTTC.

This rearrangement joins TRBV20-1 to TRBJ2-3, with D perhaps matching TRBD2 (7 bases). Between the trimmed V and J ends, which lost 5 bases and 15 bases, there was a span of 30 bases. CDR3 length: 15 residues. Germline values: CDR1 DFQATT, CDR2 SNEGSKA (reference sequence). CDR3 sequence (DNA): TGCAGTGCTCGGACCGGACTAGGGGACACAGATACGAAATATTTT. Encoded protein: CSARTGLGDTDTKYF.

This clonotype was counted at least ten times. The chain recombines TRBV7-9 with TRBJ1-2, with D possibly being TRBD1 (5 bases). With 0 bases removed from V and 8 bases from J, the gap between germline ends came to 10 bases. Germline lookup yields CDR1 SEHNR and CDR2 FQNEAQ (reference sequence). This CDR3 is 13 amino acids long. The CDR3 region has the DNA TGTGCCAGCAGCTTAGCGGGGGGGTACGGCTACACCTTC. Protein sequence: CASSLAGGYGYTF.

This clonotype has a count of ten or more. V usage is TRBV7-2 and J usage is TRBJ2-1, with D hard to call. The CDR3 consists of 14 residues. Trimming shortened V by 1 base and J by 3 bases, and 7 bases separated the two germline ends. Germline V CDR1 and CDR2: SGHTA, FQGNSA. As DNA, the CDR3 is TGTGCCAGCAGCTTAGTCGCAGACTACAATGAGCAGTTCTTC. Protein product: CASSLVADYNEQFF.

Concerning this clonotype: This likely traces to a read error, being one base from a far larger clone. The chain combines TRBV7-2 with TRBJ2-5; D not resolved. Germline V gene data show CDR1 as SGHTA and CDR2 as FQGNSA. This CDR3 region has 12 residues. Trimming stripped 1 base from V and 5 bases from J, with 5 bases between. CDR3 sequence reads: CASSLEVETQYF. The CDR3 DNA is TGTGCCAGCAGCTTAGAGGTGGAGACCCAGTACTTC.

There are many counts of this clonotype. The rearrangement joins TRBV19 to TRBJ1-5; tentatively, D is TRBD1 (5 bases). Trimming left V 3 bases short and J 6 bases short, with 12 bases between. The CDR3 loop spans 14 amino acids. The germline V gene encodes CDR1 LNHDA and CDR2 SQIVND (reference sequence). CDR3 sequence: CASSITGGAQPQHF. CDR3 in DNA: TGTGCCAGTAGTATTACGGGAGGGGCTCAGCCCCAGCATTTT. The full variable domain, rest sourced from reference TRBV19 and TRBJ1-5, is DGGITQSPKYLFRKEGQNVTLSCEQNLNHDAMYWYRQDPGQGLRLIYYSQIVNDFQKGDIAEGYSVSREKKESFPLTVTSAQKNPTAFYLCASSITGGAQPQHFGDGTRLSIL.

This clonotype was counted at least ten times. The genes are TRBV15 and TRBJ1-2; D remains unclear. V lost 4 bases and J 4 bases, leaving 10 bases between the germline ends. This CDR3 has 13 residues. Germline assignment: CDR1 LNHNV and CDR2 YYDKDF (reference sequence). The CDR3 here is CATSNSGLYGYTF. Written as DNA, the CDR3 is TGTGCCACCAGCAACTCCGGACTCTATGGCTACACCTTC.

This clonotype was seen many times. The rearrangement joins TRBV24-1 to TRBJ2-5; D gene ambiguous. The germline CDR1 and CDR2 sequences are KGHDR and SFDVKD. The CDR3 totals 13 residues. The germline V and J ends were trimmed by 4 bases and 5 bases, with 10 bases remaining between them. The CDR3 protein is CATSDGPRETQYF. DNA of the CDR3: TGTGCCACCAGTGACGGTCCCAGGGAGACCCAGTACTTC.

This clonotype was observed at least ten times. V gene TRBV10-3 combines with J gene TRBJ1-2, with 7 bases aligning to TRBD1. Germline lookup yields CDR1 ENHRY and CDR2 SYGVKD. The V and J ends lost 8 bases and 1 base, in that order; junction bases with no gene match: 16. This CDR3 spans 17 amino acids. As DNA, the CDR3 is TGTGCCATCCAGCCGGGACAGATGTCGTTTTTTAACTATGGCTACACCTTC. Translating it yields CAIQPGQMSFFNYGYTF.

This clonotype occurred many times. The chain combines TRBV6-5 with TRBJ1-2, with D possibly TRBD1 on 6 matching bases. The CDR3 covers 14 residues. Trimming stripped 4 bases from V and 11 bases from J, with 20 bases between. Germline CDR1 reads MNHEY; CDR2 reads SVGAGI. CDR3 in amino acids: CASSSSGRGARYTF. Written as DNA, the CDR3 is TGTGCCAGCAGTTCCTCCGGCAGGGGCGCGAGATACACCTTC.